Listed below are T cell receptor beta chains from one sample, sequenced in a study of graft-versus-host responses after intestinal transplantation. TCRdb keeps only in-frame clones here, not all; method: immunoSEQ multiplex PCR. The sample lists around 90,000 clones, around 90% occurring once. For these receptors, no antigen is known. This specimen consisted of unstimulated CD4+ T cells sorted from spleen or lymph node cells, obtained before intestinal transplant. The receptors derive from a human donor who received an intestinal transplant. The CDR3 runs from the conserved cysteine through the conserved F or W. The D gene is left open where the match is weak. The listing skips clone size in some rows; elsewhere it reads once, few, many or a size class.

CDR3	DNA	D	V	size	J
CASSTGTGDQPQHF	TGTGCCAGCAGCACAGGGACAGGGGATCAGCCCCAGCATTTT	TRBD1	TRBV6-5	.	TRBJ1-5
CASSPTTSGSYNEQFF	TGTGCCAGCAGTCCAACAACTAGCGGGTCCTACAATGAGCAGTTCTTC	TRBD2	TRBV28	.	TRBJ2-1
CASSVAGRVNEKLFF	TGTGCCAGCAGCGTAGCAGGCAGGGTTAATGAAAAACTGTTTTTT	.	TRBV9	.	TRBJ1-4
CAWSHSGSPETQYF	TGTGCCTGGAGTCACAGCGGGAGTCCAGAGACCCAGTACTTC	TRBD2	TRBV30	.	TRBJ2-5
CSVSESLTLNTEAFF	TGCAGCGTCTCGGAGAGCCTTACATTGAACACTGAAGCTTTCTTT	.	TRBV29-1	.	TRBJ1-1
CASSLDGWGPNTGELFF	TGTGCCAGCAGCTTAGACGGTTGGGGCCCGAACACCGGGGAGCTGTTTTTT	.	TRBV11-3	once	TRBJ2-2
CASSSGPTYGELFF	TGCGCCAGCAGCTCGGGACCTACGTACGGGGAGCTGTTTTTT	.	TRBV5-1	.	TRBJ2-2
CASSESQRERDTQYF	TGCGCCAGCAGTGAGTCCCAGCGGGAGCGGGACACGCAGTATTTT	TRBD2	TRBV10-2	once	TRBJ2-3
CASSRGGADNEQFF	TGTGCCAGCAGCCGGGGGGGGGCTGACAATGAGCAGTTCTTC	TRBD2	TRBV6-5	.	TRBJ2-1
CASSQARKGLVAFF	TGCGCCAGCAGCCAAGCGAGGAAGGGACTTGTCGCTTTCTTT	.	TRBV4-1	.	TRBJ1-1
CASRLQGGVTYEQYF	TGTGCCAGCAGATTACAGGGTGGGGTTACCTACGAGCAGTACTTC	.	TRBV2	few	TRBJ2-7
CASTPGTSGDNEQFF	TGTGCCAGCACCCCCGGGACTAGCGGCGACAATGAGCAGTTCTTC	TRBD2	TRBV27	.	TRBJ2-1
CASSYRGAGGYNEQFF	TGTGCCAGCAGTTACCGCGGGGCGGGAGGCTACAATGAGCAGTTCTTC	TRBD2	TRBV6-6	.	TRBJ2-1
CASSFGTGTEAFF	TGTGCCAGCAGCTTCGGGACAGGCACTGAAGCTTTCTTT	TRBD1	TRBV5-4	.	TRBJ1-1
CASSTSGAVYEQYF	TGTGCCAGCTCAACCAGCGGGGCAGTCTACGAGCAGTACTTC	TRBD2	TRBV18	.	TRBJ2-7
CASSASSQNYGYTF	TGTGCCAGCAGTGCAAGTTCCCAAAACTATGGCTACACCTTC	.	TRBV6-5	.	TRBJ1-2
CAWKREGAQFF	TGTGCCTGGAAACGCGAGGGGGCACAGTTCTTC	TRBD1	TRBV30	.	TRBJ2-1
CASSLARAKVNEQFF	TGTGCCAGCAGCTTGGCCCGAGCCAAGGTGAATGAGCAGTTCTTC	.	TRBV5-5	.	TRBJ2-1
CTSSQDSSSGRVTFYEQYF	TGCACCAGCAGCCAAGATTCTAGTAGCGGGAGAGTTACCTTCTACGAGCAGTACTTC	.	TRBV1	.	TRBJ2-7
CASSPRLAGGRQETQYF	TGTGCCAGCTCACCACGACTAGCGGGAGGGAGGCAAGAGACCCAGTACTTC	TRBD2	TRBV18	.	TRBJ2-5
CASSFASNYGYTF	TGCGCCAGCAGCTTCGCGTCGAACTATGGCTACACCTTC	.	TRBV5-1	.	TRBJ1-2
CASSLSFLAQYF	TGTGCCAGCAGCTTAAGTTTTTTGGCCCAGTACTTC	.	TRBV7-9	.	TRBJ2-5
CASSFLARSHTDTQYF	TGCGCCAGCAGCTTTCTCGCCAGGTCACACACGGATACGCAGTATTTT	.	TRBV5-1	.	TRBJ2-3
CASSARRLNYGYTF	TGTGCCAGCAGTGCTCGGAGGCTTAACTATGGCTACACCTTC	.	TRBV25-1	.	TRBJ1-2
CASSPFLIAGTGEADTQYF	TGTGCCAGCAGTCCATTCTTAATAGCGGGGACGGGGGAGGCAGATACGCAGTATTTT	TRBD2	TRBV27	.	TRBJ2-3
CASSGRDRRTGELFF	TGTGCCAGCAGCGGCCGGGACAGGCGCACCGGGGAGCTGTTTTTT	TRBD1	TRBV7-8	.	TRBJ2-2
CASSYRDRGTGELFF	TGTGCCAGCAGTTACCGGGACAGAGGAACCGGGGAGCTGTTTTTT	TRBD1	TRBV28	.	TRBJ2-2
CASSYSSLTGELFF	TGTGCCAGCAGTTACTCCTCGTTAACCGGGGAGCTGTTTTTT	.	TRBV6-5	.	TRBJ2-2
CASSRPAGESYEQYF	TGTGCCAGCAGCCGACCAGCGGGAGAATCCTACGAGCAGTACTTC	TRBD2	TRBV6-6	.	TRBJ2-7
CASSQTTVTNYGYTF	TGTGCCAGCAGTCAAACAACCGTGACTAACTATGGCTACACCTTC	.	TRBV27	.	TRBJ1-2
CASSIPRGNTEAFF	TGTGCCAGTAGTATCCCGCGGGGCAACACTGAAGCTTTCTTT	.	TRBV19	.	TRBJ1-1
CASSLIAVGTGEEKLFF	TGTGCCAGCAGTCTAATAGCGGTAGGGACAGGAGAAGAAAAACTGTTTTTT	TRBD1	TRBV7-8	.	TRBJ1-4
CAIRASPYSAGVGYTF	TGTGCCATTAGAGCGAGCCCCTATTCCGCGGGAGTTGGCTACACCTTC	.	TRBV28	.	TRBJ1-2
CASMRGTVNTEAFF	TGTGCCAGCATGAGGGGGACAGTGAACACTGAAGCTTTCTTT	TRBD1	TRBV2	.	TRBJ1-1
CASSSGTSGGKNEQFF	TGCGCCAGCAGCTCCGGGACTAGCGGAGGGAAGAATGAGCAGTTCTTC	TRBD2	TRBV5-1	.	TRBJ2-1
CASSLVNRGQGYTF	TGTGCCAGCAGCTTAGTCAACAGGGGGCAAGGCTACACCTTC	TRBD1	TRBV7-9	.	TRBJ1-2
CASSVGAAGGLYNEQFF	TGTGCCAGCAGCGTAGGGGCAGCGGGAGGCCTATACAATGAGCAGTTCTTC	TRBD2	TRBV9	.	TRBJ2-1
CATSRWGETEAFF	TGTGCCACCAGCAGGTGGGGCGAAACTGAAGCTTTCTTT	.	TRBV15	once	TRBJ1-1
CASSALPGPRTNEQFF	TGCGCCAGCAGCGCCCTCCCGGGACCGAGAACCAATGAGCAGTTCTTC	.	TRBV5-1	.	TRBJ2-1
CASSSHPGAGNQPQHF	TGTGCCAGCAGCTCCCACCCAGGGGCGGGCAATCAGCCCCAGCATTTT	.	TRBV5-8	.	TRBJ1-5
CSAREAVGQYF	TGCAGTGCTAGAGAGGCTGTAGGGCAGTACTTC	.	TRBV20-1	.	TRBJ2-7
CASSSYVLGSGNTIYF	TGTGCCAGCAGTTCCTATGTGCTGGGTTCTGGAAACACCATATATTTT	.	TRBV28	.	TRBJ1-3